The 14 T cell receptor beta chains listed next were all sequenced from one sample in a study of T-cell memory formation after mild COVID-19. TCRdb independently ran MiXCR on the 5' RACE reads; one entry per CDR3 protein. This sample has roughly 170,000 distinct CDR3 sequences, with around a fifth found just once. Sequencing was performed on PBMCs or a T cell subset sorted from them (not recorded which). Receptors originate from an adult woman who had mild COVID-19 (a few samples of this study predate the infection). Cell type and time point are not known.

The chain uses TRBV6-5 and TRBJ2-2; the match to TRBD1 covers 9 bases. Germline CDR1 reads MNHEY; CDR2 reads SVGAGI. J gave up 5 bases and V 6 bases, and 4 bases lay outside the gene matches. The CDR3 is made up of 14 amino acids. DNA of the CDR3: TGTGCCAGCAGCCCCGGACAGGGGACCGGGGAGCTGTTTTTT. Its translation is CASSPGQGTGELFF.

The chain recombines TRBV2 with TRBJ2-1, with D unclear. With 0 bases removed from V and 6 bases from J, the gap between germline ends came to 6 bases. The length of the CDR3 is 13 residues. Germline CDR1 is SNHLY and CDR2 is FYNNEI. The CDR3 region is CASSEATPNEQFF. The DNA for the CDR3 is TGTGCCAGCAGTGAAGCTACTCCCAATGAGCAGTTCTTC.

The chain has TRBV5-6 and TRBJ2-2; 8 nucleotides agree with TRBD1. Germline V gives CDR1 SGHDT, CDR2 YYEEEE. Losses at the gene ends were 4 bases for V and 6 bases for J; bases not matched to a gene: 5. The CDR3 has 14 amino acids. The CDR3: CASSPDRVAGELFF. DNA of the CDR3: TGTGCCAGCAGCCCGGACAGGGTGGCCGGGGAGCTGTTTTTT.

The genes are TRBV4-3 and TRBJ2-1, with TRBD1 identical over 7 bases. From germline, CDR1 is LGHNA and CDR2 YSLEER. Trimming took 1 base from V and 4 from J; bases not matched to a gene: 4. The CDR3 totals 15 residues. The CDR3 protein is CASSQVGTAYNEQFF. Here the CDR3 DNA reads TGCGCCAGCAGCCAAGTCGGGACAGCTTACAATGAGCAGTTCTTC.

V gene TRBV3-1 combines with J gene TRBJ2-2; 9 bases match TRBD2. The V gene end was trimmed by 1 base and the J gene end by 3 bases; junction bases not matched to a gene: 6. Germline CDR1 reads LGHDT; CDR2 reads YNNKEL (reference sequence). This CDR3 contains 17 residues. CDR3 region: CASSQGLAELYTGELFF. The CDR3 nucleotides are TGTGCCAGCAGCCAAGGACTAGCGGAGCTCTACACCGGGGAGCTGTTTTTT. Drawing the rest from reference TRBV3-1 and TRBJ2-2, the complete variable domain is DTAVSQTPKYLVTQMGNDKSIKCEQNLGHDTMYWYKQDSKKFLKIMFSYNNKELIINETVPNRFSPKSPDKAHLNLHINSLELGDSAVYFCASSQGLAELYTGELFFGEGSRLTVL.

V and J are TRBV27 and TRBJ2-3; D is undetermined. Germline CDR1 is MNHEY and CDR2 is SMNVEV (reference sequence). The CDR3 totals 12 residues. Between the trimmed V and J ends, which lost 7 bases and 0 bases, there was a span of 5 bases. The DNA for the CDR3 is TGTGCCAGCATGGGTAGCACAGATACGCAGTATTTT. Translated, it gives CASMGSTDTQYF.

The table lists this clonotype with a few counts. This chain uses TRBV6-1 with TRBJ1-2; D remains unclear. Between the trimmed V and J ends, which lost 0 bases and 4 bases, there was a span of 6 bases. Per the germline V gene, CDR1 is MNHNS and CDR2 is SASEGT. The CDR3 spans 13 residues. CDR3 in amino acids: CASSEAGIYGYTF. The CDR3 region has the DNA TGTGCCAGCAGTGAAGCAGGCATCTATGGCTACACCTTC.

Only a few counts were recorded for this clonotype. The genes are TRBV24-1 and TRBJ2-5, with D perhaps matching TRBD1 (6 bases). Trimming shortened V by 0 bases and J by 2 bases, and 12 bases separated the two germline ends. The V gene's germline CDR1 is KGHDR and CDR2 SFDVKD. CDR3 length equals 16 residues. The CDR3 protein is CATSDLQTGQQETQYF. CDR3 sequence (DNA): TGTGCCACCAGTGATTTGCAGACAGGTCAGCAAGAGACCCAGTACTTC.

This clonotype has just a few counts. The chain has TRBV9 and TRBJ1-3, with D unresolved. With 3 bases removed from V and 5 bases from J, the gap between germline ends came to 18 bases. CDR3 length equals 16 residues. CDR1 and CDR2 (germline): SGDLS, YYNGEE. CDR3 coding DNA: TGTGCCAGCAGCGCGACTTTAAGGGATGGAAGAAACACCATATATTTT. Translation: CASSATLRDGRNTIYF.

This clonotype was recorded a few times. This rearrangement joins TRBV7-3 to TRBJ2-2; tentatively, D is TRBD1 (6 bases). The germline CDR1 and CDR2 sequences are SGHTA and FQGTGA. The CDR3 contains 13 residues. V lost 4 bases, J lost 7 bases, and 10 bases lay in between. CDR3 nucleotide sequence: TGTGCCAGCAGCTCGACAGGCGTCGGGGAGCTGTTTTTT. Translation gives CASSSTGVGELFF. Looking up the rest from reference TRBV7-3 and TRBJ2-2 gives the full variable domain: GAGVSQTPSNKVTEKGKYVELRCDPISGHTALYWYRQSLGQGPEFLIYFQGTGAADDSGLPNDRFFAVRPEGSVSTLKIQRTERGDSAVYLCASSSTGVGELFFGEGSRLTVL.

V usage is TRBV7-6 and J usage is TRBJ2-5; perhaps TRBD2 as D (5 bases). V was pared by 5 bases and J by 9 bases, with 10 bases between. CDR1 and CDR2 (germline): SGHVS, FNYEAQ. This CDR3 comprises 11 residues. The CDR3 loop is CASSVGGAQYF. In DNA, the CDR3 is TGTGCCAGCAGCGTAGGAGGTGCCCAGTACTTC.

The genes are TRBV6-1 and TRBJ2-7, with D possibly being TRBD2 (5 bases). In germline, CDR1 is MNHNS, CDR2 SASEGT. There are 14 residues in the CDR3. V lost 2 bases, J lost 3 bases, and 11 bases lay in between. CDR3 DNA sequence: TGTGCCAGCAGTGAACCGCTCCGGGGCTACGAGCAGTACTTC. Translating it yields CASSEPLRGYEQYF.

DNA of the CDR3: TGTGCCAGCTCACCATCACTACAGGGAAGAGACAATGAGCAGTTCTTC. Its translation: CASSPSLQGRDNEQFF. The chain joins TRBV18 to TRBJ2-1, with D possibly TRBD1 on 6 matching bases. Germline values: CDR1 KGHSH, CDR2 LQKENI. Trimming removed 2 bases at V and 5 bases at J, with 16 bases between. The CDR3 has 16 residues.

The CDR3 loop reads CATSRSDTWEAFF. DNA for the CDR3: TGTGCCACCAGCAGATCGGACACTTGGGAAGCTTTCTTT. V and J are TRBV15 and TRBJ1-1, with TRBD1 as a possible D gene (5 bases). The CDR3 is 13 residues long. Germline lookup yields CDR1 LNHNV and CDR2 YYDKDF (reference sequence). The germline V and J ends were trimmed by 2 bases and 8 bases, with 12 bases remaining between them.